This T cell receptor beta chain stems from a study of T-cell reconstitution after alpha-beta-depleted transplantation in children. This clonotype was seen at least ten times. Unique molecular identifiers were used in preparing the TCRbeta library. TCRdb called the PCR reads again in MiXCR, with one record for every CDR3 protein. Here the sample spans 230,000 or so distinct CDR3 sequences, 7.5% to 10% being singletons. The CDR3 length is 14 residues. Per the germline V gene, CDR1 is MNHEY and CDR2 is SMNVEV (reference sequence). The V and J ends lost 1 base and 3 bases respectively, with 9 bases between them.

The rearrangement uses TRBV27 and TRBJ1-1, with D possibly being TRBD1 (5 bases). The sample was PBMCs from the stem cell graft donor, taken from the stem cell graft. The receptor was derived from a human donor who donated a stem cell graft to a child with SCID. DNA for the CDR3: TGTGCCAGCAGTTTATTTCAGGGCCACACTGAAGCTTTCTTT. Protein: CASSLFQGHTEAFF.